This TCR beta chain was sequenced during a study of Graves' ophthalmopathy and Graves' hyperthyroidism (dated 2018 in TCRdb). In the study overall: Peripheral blood was collected at initial diagnosis, prior to any treatment. The study used signatures of the TCR beta repertoire to tell Graves' ophthalmopathy apart from Graves' hyperthyroidism and to predict which patients would progress to ophthalmopathy. In total, 135 blood samples were TCR-sequenced: fewer than 50 ophthalmopathy, some 75 hyperthyroidism and roughly 17 hyperthyroidism-to-ophthalmopathy patients. To explore V-J signatures distinguishing ophthalmopathy from hyperthyroidism, a discovery set of some 100 patients (around 42 ophthalmopathy, roughly 60 stable hyperthyroidism) was enrolled. For independent validation, a separate cohort was made up of roughly 19 hyperthyroidism patients plus 17 patients who later progressed from hyperthyroidism to ophthalmopathy. T-cell repertoires of thyroid tissue and blood were compared in more than 5 hyperthyroidism patients. Following sample collection, hyperthyroidism patients were given methimazole at a starting dose of 30 mg daily, and ophthalmopathy patients were given high-dose intravenous methylprednisolone. General conclusions and limits of the study: Most expanded thyroid clonotypes with frequency above 0.001 were also detected in blood, suggesting blood repertoires may reflect the thyroid immune response. In cross-validation, the 13-signature model distinguished ophthalmopathy from stable hyperthyroidism with just over 85% sensitivity and roughly 81% specificity, while in the test set the corresponding values were roughly 80% and 75%. In validation, the model predicted ophthalmopathy progression with less than 71% sensitivity and 72.22% specificity; roughly 11 predicted patients were CT-confirmed with GO in a median of around 6 months. Sample size was not predetermined statistically, and investigators were not blinded to group allocation.

On this clonotype itself: It has no known antigen specificity. No much larger clone exists at a distance of one base, and base qualities are not known.

The CDR3 covers 14 residues, taking in both the cysteine and the phenylalanine. The only DNA kept is the CDR3, 42 bases in frame from the first base. Looking up the germline V gene yields CDR1 ENHRY and CDR2 SYGVKD. The V and J ends are trimmed by 3 bases and 2 bases, leaving 10 bases between them. The ophthalmopathy patients had moderately to severely active disease, with a Clinical Activity Score of 3 or higher, a NOSPECS grade of 4 or higher, and a disease duration of less than 3 months. Anyone with other autoimmune diseases, uncontrolled infections, pregnancy or lactation was excluded from the study. Clinical symptoms, serum thyroxine, TRAb, thyroid ultrasound and orbital computed tomography formed the basis of the diagnosis. Ficoll-Paque density gradient centrifugation was used to isolate PBMCs from about 10 ml of fresh peripheral blood. Total RNA was extracted using Trizol reagent, and RNA quality was checked on an Agilent 2100 Bioanalyzer.

TCR beta CDR3 regions were amplified from RNA transcripts for repertoire sequencing. HTBI primers and the Qiagen OneStep RT-PCR kit were used in a first-round RT-PCR, which was followed by a second-round multiplex PCR, size selection and purification. The libraries underwent paired-end sequencing with 100 bp reads on an Illumina HiSeq2000. From the authors' description of their analysis: SOAPnuke was used for read processing, and reads with adapters, uncalled bases, a mean Phred below 15, or no exact constant-primer or identifier match were discarded. COPE v1.2.5 was used to merge high-quality paired reads. Unique nucleotide sequences were defined as clonotypes and aligned to IMGT TRB V, D and J references using MiTCR v1.1. The analysis was limited to V-J combinations with a frequency above 0.0001, which together covered over 98% of repertoires. A TCR clonal expansion and chaos score per V-J combination was defined as the ratio of F50 clonal expansion to chaos observed in the TCRdist matrix. Welch's t-statistics and random forest were used to reduce features to about a dozen V-J combinations, which were fed into a naive Bayes classifier. The similarity between thyroid and blood repertoires was quantified using the Morisita-Horn index. TCRdb passed the public sequencing reads through fastp at Q25 and MiXCR, retaining productive beta sequences. Identical CDR3 protein sequences are pooled into one entry, listed with their most common genes and DNA. The V and J calls were determined by TCRdb, not by the authors. The sample data list about 240,000 distinct CDR3 sequences, and roughly 50% of these were observed just once. The ten top clones hold about 45% of the sample.

This clonotype was obtained from an adult man with Graves' ophthalmopathy. Sequencing used peripheral blood. The rearranged segments are TRBV10-3 and TRBJ1-1; there is no confident call for the D gene. The DNA sequence is given as TGTGCCATCAGTGAAGTCAAAGGAAACACTGAAGCTTTCTTT. It codes for CAISEVKGNTEAFF.